This T cell receptor beta chain was recovered during a study of PD-1 blockade in classical Hodgkin lymphoma. Whole-study findings and limits: Patients who responded completely had about the same baseline diversity as newly diagnosed patients. Anyone who began nivolumab under 1 year after ASCT was excluded.

The data were produced by immunoSEQ multiplex PCR, yet TCRdb's version contains in-frame clones alone and is incomplete. The sample has 20,000 to 30,000 clones; more than 65% are singletons. Relapse was seen in all patients after autologous stem cell transplantation, and brentuximab vedotin exposure was variable. To note about this clone: The antigen is not known.

Trimming stripped 1 base from V and 6 bases from J, with 7 bases between. The CDR3 sequence is 12 residues long. Germline V CDR1 and CDR2: SGHNT, YENEEA. The TCR sequence derives from a human donor with classical Hodgkin lymphoma. The specimen was peripheral blood mononuclear cells (PBMCs), collected at baseline. The chain is built from TRBV11-3 and TRBJ2-7; D is uncertain. DNA for the CDR3: TGTGCCAGCAGCTTAGGCGATAGCGAGCAGTACTTC. Translated: CASSLGDSEQYF.